The entry below gives a single TCR beta chain sequence along with its context. How the authors handled the data: Quantification of nucleated cells was approximated via reference gene primer amplification. Sequencing used immunoSEQ multiplex PCR; TCRdb keeps in-frame clones, though not all of them. That table supplies the V and J calls and clone size; D and trimming were determined from the DNA. This table has some 140,000 clones, about 89% appearing once. The germline CDR1 and CDR2 sequences are LGHNA and YNFKEQ. The CDR3 has 15 amino acids. Between the trimmed V and J ends, which lost 0 bases and 2 bases, there was a span of 8 bases. These data are taken from a study of blood T cell repertoires in COVID-19.

This rearrangement joins TRBV4-2 to TRBJ2-1; the D is unclear. Sample: peripheral blood. The sequence came from a man aged 50 to 59 with active or convalescent COVID-19. In nucleotides, the CDR3 is TGTGCCAGCAGCCAAGAGTATCCCGCCTACAATGAGCAGTTCTTC. Its protein is CASSQEYPAYNEQFF.